The sequence of this TCR beta chain was determined in a study of cytomegalovirus exposure and HLA in healthy donors. Clones were sequenced by immunoSEQ multiplex PCR, and TCRdb holds only the in-frame ones, with some missing. The table records 110,000 to 150,000 clones, roughly 92% of them present only once. Trimming pared 4 bases from V and 4 bases from J, leaving 8 bases between. The CDR3 consists of 12 residues. The germline CDR1 and CDR2 sequences are SGHDN and FVKESK. V usage is TRBV14 and J usage is TRBJ2-7; D gene unclear. The TCR was taken from a man between 18 and 35 years old in good health and CMV-seronegative. The sequencing input was PBMCs. CDR3 sequence: CASSPRSYEQYF. In nucleotides, the CDR3 is TGTGCCAGCAGCCCTCGGAGTTACGAGCAGTACTTC.